What follows is one TCR beta chain and its context. The sample is drawn from a study of blood T cell repertoires in COVID-19. Whole-study context: There were acute and convalescent COVID-19 samples, and they came from the United States, Italy and Spain. Nucleic acid was either cDNA or gDNA, and it came from T cells, B-cell-depleted T cells, or PBMCs.

Under the authors' procedure: Reference gene primer amplification yielded estimated nucleated cell counts. Profiled with immunoSEQ multiplex PCR; TCRdb holds only in-frame clones, not every one. The V and J calls and the clone size are those of that table, but D and trimming were determined from the DNA. The data show 310,000 or so clones, roughly 82% seen once. Germline V gene sequence: CDR1 MGHDK, CDR2 SYGVNS. V shed 6 bases, J shed 8 bases, and the junction held 5 bases outside the gene matches. This CDR3 comprises 13 residues. This chain connects TRBV25-1 to TRBJ1-5, with 9 bases lining up with TRBD1. Sequencing was done on a sample of peripheral blood. The source is a woman between 45 and 65 years old with acute or convalescent COVID-19. CDR3 DNA: TGTGCCAGCAGACGGACAGGGGAGGAGCCCCAGCATTTT. Encoded protein: CASRRTGEEPQHF. The whole variable domain, remainder taken from reference TRBV25-1 and TRBJ1-5, is EADIYQTPRYLVIGTGKKITLECSQTMGHDKMYWYQQDPGMELHLIHYSYGVNSTEKGDLSSESTVSRIRTEHFPLTLESARPSHTSQYLCASRRTGEEPQHFGDGTRLSIL.